This T cell receptor (beta chain) was retrieved from a study of CXCR3-negative and CXCR3-positive naive CD8 T cells (dated by TCRdb to between 2018 and 2021). Broadly, across the study: In total, 130 million to 150 million TRB reads were obtained, corresponding to roughly 1.5 +/- 0.3 million reads per library. For the TRBV-TRBJ cluster analysis, the naive subsets came from a handful of donors, while the memory cells came from 3 donors. Diversity and physicochemical repertoire analyses covered 10 to 11 donors pooled from two independent experiments.

Study-level results and caveats: Comparably high repertoire diversity was found in both naive subsets, whereas much lower repertoire diversity was found in memory CD8+ T cells. Naive CXCR3-negative and CXCR3-positive cells from the same donor showed similar TRBV-TRBJ usage, whereas memory cells showed distinct patterns. Because surface CD5, which is linked to self-reactivity in mice, was comparable between the naive subsets, TCR interaction strength was also inferred from TRB CDR3 physicochemical properties. TRB CDR3s from CXCR3-positive naive cells showed higher hydrophobicity (lower Kidera factor 4), lower energy, and higher strength and volume indices than CXCR3-negative naive cells. CXCR3 expression partially decreased after cryopreservation, so most assays used freshly isolated PBMCs.

For each CD8+ T cell subset, flow sorting was done in triplicate, and 250,000 to 300,000 cells per subset went directly into RLT lysis buffer. To exclude memory contaminants, naive CD8+ T cells were stringently defined as CD45RO-CCR7+CD27+CD95-. Peripheral blood mononuclear cells were isolated from buffy coats by standard density gradient centrifugation. Naive CXCR3-negative and CXCR3-positive CD8+ T cells were flow-sorted on a FACSAria III. Total RNA was extracted from sorted cells using an RNeasy Mini Kit. The CDR3 holds 15 amino acids from the cysteine to the phenylalanine. The record lacks a DNA sequence. Reads for this sample came from a NextSeq 550. The Human TCR Profiling Kit (MiLaboratory) was used to make UMI-labeled 5' RACE TRB cDNA libraries. cDNA synthesis used the entire amount of extracted RNA, and PCR amplification then used the entire amount of cDNA produced. The libraries were made side by side, with each library going through the same number of PCR cycles. Per the original workflow: With a minimum of two reads required per UMI, MIGEC and MiXCR pulled out about 52,000 +/- 9,100 unique UMI-labeled TRB cDNA molecules from each library. On average, each library contained approximately 40,000 +/- 10,000 functional in-frame TRB CDR3 nucleotide clonotypes without stop codons. Diversity metrics, including normalized Shannon-Wiener and Chao1, were computed in VDJtools after downsampling to 5000 UMI-labeled TRB molecules per sample. Clonotype-size-weighted physicochemical properties of the central five CDR3 residues (interaction energy, strength, volume and Kidera factor 4) were computed in VDJtools. Through TCRdb reprocessing, the reads give one entry per CDR3 protein sequence; DNA is omitted. In this record, the V and J calls reflect TCRdb's handling and not the investigators' own analysis. The sample table includes more than 100,000 distinct CDR3 sequences. 0.41% of the sample lies in the top ten.

A word on this clonotype: The antigen this receptor binds is unknown.

This receptor was identified in a human donor in good health. Some clones in this sample may be carry-over from other donors' samples. Sequencing was performed on naive CXCR3+ CD8+ T cells from blood. The sample's cell subset or site label, decoded: CD45RO-CCR7+CD27+CD95- naive CD8+ T cells expressing CXCR3 (TNR3+). The chain is encoded by TRBV12-3 or TRBV12-4 joined to TRBJ2-3; TCRdb's assignment of TRBD2 cannot be checked, as there is no DNA. The CDR3 loop reads CASSKTSGGLDTQYF.